This T cell receptor beta chain is from a study of Ad26.COV2.S vaccination and SARS-CoV-2 variants. CDR3 length: 19 residues. Germline V gene data show CDR1 as SEHNR and CDR2 as FQNEAQ (reference sequence). Trimming cost V 1 base and J 0 bases; bases outside gene matches: 8. General study points: Reported findings describe substantial breadth in spike-specific CD8+ and CD4+ T cell responses following vaccination.

Treatment noted: 15 to 20 received Ad26.COV2.S at low or high dose, single or two shots; about five received placebo; per-sample allocation not given. After the first vaccine or placebo injection, samples were drawn on day 63. Cohort 1b enrolled adults aged 18-55 years in Boston. Its platform was an Ad26 vector, and its expressed antigen was Wuhan-strain SARS-CoV-2 spike. About this clone: Its antigen is unknown.

The table came from immunoSEQ multiplex PCR; TCRdb's copy has only in-frame clones and leaves some out. The profile shows under 550,000 clones, 80% to 95% of them singletons. The specimen was peripheral blood, collected in a trial of Ad26.COV2.S vaccine versus placebo. The rearrangement uses TRBV7-9 and TRBJ2-3; 12 bases agree with TRBD2. The receptor comes from a person aged 18-65 years who received the Ad26.COV2.S COVID-19 vaccine or a placebo. CDR3 in amino acids: CASSLGTSGRLPSTDTQYF. The CDR3 nucleotides are TGTGCCAGCAGCTTAGGCACTAGCGGGAGGTTACCTAGCACAGATACGCAGTATTTT.